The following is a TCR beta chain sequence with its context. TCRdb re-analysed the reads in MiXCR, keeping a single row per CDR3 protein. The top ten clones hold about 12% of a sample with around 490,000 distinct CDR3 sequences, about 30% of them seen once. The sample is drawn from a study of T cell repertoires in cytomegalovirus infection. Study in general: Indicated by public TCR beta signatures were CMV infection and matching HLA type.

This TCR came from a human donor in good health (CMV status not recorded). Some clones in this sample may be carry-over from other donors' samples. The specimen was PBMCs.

The CDR3 here is CASSIQTSGRARYTQYF. The DNA for the CDR3 is TGTGCCAGCAGCATCCAGACTAGCGGGAGGGCCAGATATACGCAGTATTTT. This chain joins TRBV11-2 and TRBJ2-3; 14 positions agree with TRBD2. The CDR3 contains 17 residues. From germline, CDR1 is SGHAT and CDR2 FQNNGV. The V gene end was trimmed by 5 bases and the J gene end by 7 bases; junction bases not matched to a gene: 11.